Included here is one T cell receptor (beta chain) sequence, with context. The antigen remains undetermined. Clones were read by immunoSEQ multiplex PCR, and TCRdb kept only the in-frame ones, dropping some. The repertoire holds about 100,000 clones, with 80% to 95% as singletons. The data stem from a study of T cell responses to AZD1222 COVID-19 vaccine. Study results and caveats: Most donors were white British and more were female, and clonal diversity was possibly underestimated.

The length of the CDR3 is 13 residues. Trimming left V 3 bases short and J 5 bases short, with 7 bases between. The sequence was collected from an adult who received the AZD1222 COVID-19 vaccine. This specimen consisted of peripheral blood, obtained 28 days after the second AZD1222 dose. The chain has TRBV12-3 or TRBV12-4 and TRBJ1-4; no clear D gene. CDR3 in DNA: TGTGCCAGCAGTTTTGCGGGGAATGAAAAACTGTTTTTT. Protein sequence: CASSFAGNEKLFF.